These T cell receptor beta chains were read from a single sample in a study of T cell responses to AZD1222 COVID-19 vaccine. Method: immunoSEQ multiplex PCR; TCRdb's copy keeps in-frame clones and lacks some. The sample holds 110,000 or so clones, 89% seen once. The sample in question was peripheral blood, obtained 28 days after the second AZD1222 dose. These receptors came from an adult who received the AZD1222 COVID-19 vaccine. CDR3s include the opening cysteine and the closing phenylalanine or tryptophan. The D gene is left open where the match is weak. Size tells how often a clone was seen (once, few, many) or the class of an expanded clone, and some rows leave it out.

CDR3aa: CASSEVLHSNQPQHF; CDR3nt: TGTGCCAGCAGTGAAGTGTTACATAGCAATCAGCCCCAGCATTTT; v_gene: TRBV6-1; j_gene: TRBJ1-5; abundance: .; d_gene: .
CDR3aa: CASSLGRTYTDTQYF; CDR3nt: TGCGCCAGCAGCTTGGGCCGGACCTACACAGATACGCAGTATTTT; v_gene: TRBV5-1; j_gene: TRBJ2-3; abundance: .; d_gene: .
CDR3aa: CASSPYQETQYF; CDR3nt: TGTGCCAGCTCACCGTACCAAGAGACCCAGTACTTC; v_gene: TRBV18; j_gene: TRBJ2-5; abundance: .; d_gene: .
CDR3aa: CASSPGQDYVNYGYTF; CDR3nt: TGTGCCAGCAGCCCCGGACAGGACTACGTTAACTATGGCTACACCTTC; v_gene: TRBV5-5; j_gene: TRBJ1-2; abundance: .; d_gene: TRBD1
CDR3aa: CASSEGLAYEQYF; CDR3nt: TGTGCCAGCAGCGAAGGACTAGCCTACGAGCAGTACTTC; v_gene: TRBV7-2; j_gene: TRBJ2-7; abundance: .; d_gene: TRBD2
CDR3aa: CASSFLEGETQYF; CDR3nt: TGTGCCAGCAGCTTCCTGGAGGGAGAGACCCAGTACTTC; v_gene: TRBV7-8; j_gene: TRBJ2-5; abundance: .; d_gene: .
CDR3aa: CASSTRGTSGPGELFF; CDR3nt: TGTGCCAGTAGTACACGGGGGACTAGCGGGCCCGGGGAGCTGTTTTTT; v_gene: TRBV19; j_gene: TRBJ2-2; abundance: .; d_gene: TRBD2
CDR3aa: CASSFGLAAETQYF; CDR3nt: TGTGCCAGCAGCTTTGGCCTAGCCGCAGAGACCCAGTACTTC; v_gene: TRBV5-4; j_gene: TRBJ2-5; abundance: .; d_gene: .
CDR3aa: CASSWGSWDSNQPQHF; CDR3nt: TGTGCCAGCAGCTGGGGCTCATGGGATAGCAATCAGCCCCAGCATTTT; v_gene: TRBV6-6; j_gene: TRBJ1-5; abundance: .; d_gene: .
CDR3aa: CASSPGQGNTEAFF; CDR3nt: TGTGCCAGCTCACCGGGACAGGGGAACACTGAAGCTTTCTTT; v_gene: TRBV18; j_gene: TRBJ1-1; abundance: .; d_gene: TRBD1
CDR3aa: CASKTGGLETQYF; CDR3nt: TGTGCCAGCAAGACAGGGGGGCTAGAGACCCAGTACTTC; v_gene: TRBV6-5; j_gene: TRBJ2-5; abundance: .; d_gene: TRBD1
CDR3aa: CASSLLAQVNEQFF; CDR3nt: TGTGCCAGCAGTTTACTAGCGCAGGTCAATGAGCAGTTCTTC; v_gene: TRBV27; j_gene: TRBJ2-1; abundance: .; d_gene: .
CDR3aa: CASRLNLGLTNEQFF; CDR3nt: TGCGCCAGCAGGCTGAATCTGGGACTGACCAATGAGCAGTTCTTC; v_gene: TRBV5-1; j_gene: TRBJ2-1; abundance: .; d_gene: .
CDR3aa: CASILQSTDTQYF; CDR3nt: TGTGCCAGCATTCTACAAAGCACAGATACGCAGTATTTT; v_gene: TRBV2; j_gene: TRBJ2-3; abundance: .; d_gene: .
CDR3aa: CASSLPDGLREKLFF; CDR3nt: TGTGCCAGCAGCTTACCTGACGGGCTTCGCGAAAAACTGTTTTTT; v_gene: TRBV5-5; j_gene: TRBJ1-4; abundance: .; d_gene: .
CDR3aa: CASSPTSSGLDNEQFF; CDR3nt: TGTGCCAGCAGCCCGACCTCTAGCGGCCTGGACAATGAGCAGTTCTTC; v_gene: TRBV7-3; j_gene: TRBJ2-1; abundance: .; d_gene: TRBD2
CDR3aa: CAREGVPYSNQPQHF; CDR3nt: TGTGCCAGAGAAGGGGTCCCATATAGCAATCAGCCCCAGCATTTT; v_gene: TRBV6-5; j_gene: TRBJ1-5; abundance: .; d_gene: .
CDR3aa: CASSSLAGGRTDTQYF; CDR3nt: TGTGCCAGCAGTTCATTAGCGGGAGGGAGAACAGATACGCAGTATTTT; v_gene: TRBV28; j_gene: TRBJ2-3; abundance: .; d_gene: TRBD2
CDR3aa: CASSQLPFSNSPLHF; CDR3nt: TGTGCCAGCAGCCAACTCCCATTTTCGAATTCACCCCTCCACTTT; v_gene: TRBV14; j_gene: TRBJ1-6; abundance: .; d_gene: .
CDR3aa: CASRSSGANVLTF; CDR3nt: TGTGCCAGCAGGAGCTCTGGGGCCAACGTCCTGACTTTC; v_gene: TRBV6-5; j_gene: TRBJ2-6; abundance: .; d_gene: .
CDR3aa: CASSRDSNSPLHF; CDR3nt: TGTGCCAGCTCCCGGGATAGTAATTCACCCCTCCACTTT; v_gene: TRBV18; j_gene: TRBJ1-6; abundance: .; d_gene: .
CDR3aa: CASRYLGTGQETQYF; CDR3nt: TGTGCCAGCAGATACCTCGGGACAGGGCAGGAGACCCAGTACTTC; v_gene: TRBV6-5; j_gene: TRBJ2-5; abundance: .; d_gene: TRBD1
CDR3aa: CASSLGAENTGELFF; CDR3nt: TGCGCCAGCAGCTTGGGTGCAGAGAACACCGGGGAGCTGTTTTTT; v_gene: TRBV5-1; j_gene: TRBJ2-2; abundance: .; d_gene: .
CDR3aa: CASSIDRWGTGELFF; CDR3nt: TGTGCCAGTAGTATAGATCGGTGGGGCACCGGGGAGCTGTTTTTT; v_gene: TRBV19; j_gene: TRBJ2-2; abundance: .; d_gene: .
CDR3aa: CASSEGTGGAEYEQYF; CDR3nt: TGTGCCAGCAGCGAAGGGACAGGGGGCGCGGAGTACGAGCAGTACTTC; v_gene: TRBV9; j_gene: TRBJ2-7; abundance: .; d_gene: TRBD1
CDR3aa: CASSQSGRAYGYTF; CDR3nt: TGTGCCAGCAGTCAAAGCGGACGGGCCTATGGCTACACCTTC; v_gene: TRBV6-2/TRBV6-3; j_gene: TRBJ1-2; abundance: .; d_gene: .
CDR3aa: CATKDRGPYEQFF; CDR3nt: TGTGCCACCAAAGACCGGGGCCCATACGAGCAGTTCTTC; v_gene: TRBV15; j_gene: TRBJ2-1; abundance: .; d_gene: .
CDR3aa: CASTKGQGNEQFF; CDR3nt: TGTGCCAGTACCAAGGGACAGGGGAATGAGCAGTTCTTC; v_gene: TRBV19; j_gene: TRBJ2-1; abundance: .; d_gene: TRBD1
CDR3aa: CAWSREQGVWINEQFF; CDR3nt: TGTGCCTGGAGTAGAGAACAGGGAGTGTGGATTAATGAGCAGTTCTTC; v_gene: TRBV30; j_gene: TRBJ2-1; abundance: .; d_gene: .
CDR3aa: CASRGQGVGGTEAFF; CDR3nt: TGTGCCAGCAGGGGACAGGGGGTTGGTGGCACTGAAGCTTTCTTT; v_gene: TRBV2; j_gene: TRBJ1-1; abundance: .; d_gene: TRBD1
CDR3aa: CATSRDRATWERELFF; CDR3nt: TGTGCCACCAGCAGAGACAGGGCCACATGGGAGAGGGAGCTGTTTTTT; v_gene: TRBV15; j_gene: TRBJ2-2; abundance: once; d_gene: .
CDR3aa: CASSGRGRGYGYTF; CDR3nt: TGTGCCAGCAGTGGGAGGGGGCGCGGCTATGGCTACACCTTC; v_gene: TRBV27; j_gene: TRBJ1-2; abundance: .; d_gene: TRBD1
CDR3aa: CASSLNHEAYEQYF; CDR3nt: TGTGCCAGCAGCTTAAATCACGAGGCCTACGAGCAGTACTTC; v_gene: TRBV7-7; j_gene: TRBJ2-7; abundance: .; d_gene: .
CDR3aa: CASSSAPVSGNTIYF; CDR3nt: TGCGCCAGCAGCTCCGCACCGGTTTCTGGAAACACCATATATTTT; v_gene: TRBV5-1; j_gene: TRBJ1-3; abundance: .; d_gene: .
CDR3aa: CASQTGGIFYEQYF; CDR3nt: TGTGCCAGCCAGACAGGGGGAATATTCTACGAGCAGTACTTC; v_gene: TRBV28; j_gene: TRBJ2-7; abundance: .; d_gene: TRBD1
CDR3aa: CASSQGWDRALRETQYF; CDR3nt: TGTGCCAGCAGCCAGGGGTGGGACAGAGCATTAAGGGAGACCCAGTACTTC; v_gene: TRBV5-5; j_gene: TRBJ2-5; abundance: .; d_gene: TRBD1
CDR3aa: CASSRRQNTGYTF; CDR3nt: TGTGCCAGCTCCCGCCGGCAGAATACTGGCTACACCTTC; v_gene: TRBV7-3; j_gene: TRBJ1-2; abundance: .; d_gene: .
CDR3aa: CASSFGGRWLEQYF; CDR3nt: TGTGCCAGCAGCTTCGGAGGGAGATGGCTCGAGCAGTACTTC; v_gene: TRBV5-8; j_gene: TRBJ2-7; abundance: .; d_gene: .
CDR3aa: CASSTQRGNTEAFF; CDR3nt: TGCGCCAGCAGCACACAGAGGGGGAACACTGAAGCTTTCTTT; v_gene: TRBV4-1; j_gene: TRBJ1-1; abundance: few; d_gene: .
CDR3aa: CASSQLGPGHQFF; CDR3nt: TGTGCCAGCAGCCAACTCGGTCCGGGACACCAGTTCTTC; v_gene: TRBV7-3; j_gene: TRBJ2-1; abundance: .; d_gene: .
CDR3aa: CASSLLSGPSSYEQYF; CDR3nt: TGTGCCAGCAGCTTACTCAGCGGGCCCAGCTCCTACGAGCAGTACTTC; v_gene: TRBV7-9; j_gene: TRBJ2-7; abundance: .; d_gene: .
CDR3aa: CARARDISGNTIYF; CDR3nt: TGTGCGCGGGCCCGAGACATATCAGGAAACACCATATATTTT; v_gene: TRBV2; j_gene: TRBJ1-3; abundance: once; d_gene: .